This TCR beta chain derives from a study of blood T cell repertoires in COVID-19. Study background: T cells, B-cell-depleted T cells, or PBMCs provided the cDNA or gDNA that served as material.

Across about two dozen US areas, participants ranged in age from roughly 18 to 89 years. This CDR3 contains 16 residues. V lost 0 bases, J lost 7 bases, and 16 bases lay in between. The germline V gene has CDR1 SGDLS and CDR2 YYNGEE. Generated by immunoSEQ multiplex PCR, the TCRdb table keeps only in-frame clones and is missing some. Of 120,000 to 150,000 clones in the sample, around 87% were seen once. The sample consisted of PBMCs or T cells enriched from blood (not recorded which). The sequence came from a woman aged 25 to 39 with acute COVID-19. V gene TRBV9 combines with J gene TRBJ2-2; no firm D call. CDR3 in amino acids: CASSVEAGGVSGELFF. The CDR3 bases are TGTGCCAGCAGCGTAGAGGCTGGCGGAGTTAGCGGGGAGCTGTTTTTT.